The 19 T cell receptor beta chains reported below all come from one sample, sequenced in a study of cytotoxic CD8 clonotypes in ibrutinib-treated CLL. Measured with immunoSEQ multiplex PCR; TCRdb has only the in-frame clones, and not every one. This sample has about 180,000 clones, with under 85% found just once. The sample consisted of PBMCs, taken after 24 months of ibrutinib treatment. Source of these receptors: a human donor with chronic lymphocytic leukemia.

The gene calls are TRBV6-6 and TRBJ2-7, with TRBD1 matching over 8 bases. CDR1 and CDR2 from the germline V gene are MNHNY and SVGAGI (reference sequence). This CDR3 has 15 amino acids. V lost 6 bases to trimming and J lost 3 bases; unmatched junction nucleotides: 10. The CDR3 nucleotides are TGTGCCAGCAGCAACGGACAGGGACAAGGCTACGAGCAGTACTTC. This translates into CASSNGQGQGYEQYF.

The chain joins TRBV19 to TRBJ1-1, with a weak D call TRBD1 (5 bases). The CDR3 contains 16 residues. The germline V gene has CDR1 LNHDA and CDR2 SQIVND (reference sequence). Trimming took off 5 bases at V and 4 bases at J, with 20 bases between the two ends. DNA of the CDR3: TGTGCCAGTAGTTTTCCGGGTCTTCCTACAGGCACTGAAGCTTTCTTT. Translated: CASSFPGLPTGTEAFF. Combining the CDR3 with reference TRBV19 and TRBJ1-1 gives the whole variable domain DGGITQSPKYLFRKEGQNVTLSCEQNLNHDAMYWYRQDPGQGLRLIYYSQIVNDFQKGDIAEGYSVSREKKESFPLTVTSAQKNPTAFYLCASSFPGLPTGTEAFFGQGTRLTVV.

A remark on this clone: This sample includes further DNA sequences coding for the same CDR3. This chain uses TRBV7-9 with TRBJ2-3, with D unclear. CDR1 is SEHNR and CDR2 is FQNEAQ in the germline V gene (reference sequence). The CDR3 loop spans 13 amino acids. Deletions cut 1 base from V and 0 bases from J, with 2 bases between. The CDR3 nucleotides read TGTGCCAGCAGCTTAGGTAGCACAGATACGCAGTATTTT. It is translated as CASSLGSTDTQYF.

The CDR3 bases are TGTGCCAGCTCTCGGGGGGCGTCAAAGGGCCCGTGGACTTTCTTT. This gives the protein CASSRGASKGPWTFF. The chain combines TRBV7-9 with TRBJ1-1; possible D gene TRBD1, 6 bases. The CDR3 is made up of 15 amino acids. Germline CDR1 reads SEHNR; CDR2 reads FQNEAQ (reference sequence). Trimming left V 8 bases short and J 12 bases short, with 28 bases between.

The chain is built from TRBV6-5 and TRBJ2-1; D is perhaps TRBD2 (6 bases). This CDR3 spans 15 amino acids. The V end lost 0 bases, the J end lost 10 bases, and 16 bases lay between the germline ends. Per the germline V gene, CDR1 is MNHEY and CDR2 is SVGAGI. The CDR3 DNA reads TGTGCCAGCAGTTACTCGGAAGCCCTCCGGGGGGAGCAGTTCTTC. It encodes CASSYSEALRGEQFF.

The table lists this clone with a few counts. The chain links TRBV28 to TRBJ1-1; maybe TRBD1 (5 bases). The germline V gene has CDR1 MDHEN and CDR2 SYDVKM. V was cut by 6 bases and J by 4 bases, with 18 bases left in between. The CDR3 length is 15 residues. In nucleotides, the CDR3 is TGTGCCAGCAGGGTAGAGGGGAGGGAGGGCACTGAAGCTTTCTTT. Translated, it gives CASRVEGREGTEAFF.

This chain connects TRBV7-2 to TRBJ1-4, with no clear D. CDR3 length: 15 residues. The germline gives CDR1 SGHTA, CDR2 FQGNSA. V lost 6 bases and J lost 0, with 11 bases in between. The CDR3 coding sequence is TGTGCCAGCAGGACAAGGGCTACAACTAATGAAAAACTGTTTTTT. Translated, it gives CASRTRATTNEKLFF.

This rearrangement joins TRBV28 to TRBJ2-3, with D possibly being TRBD2 (5 bases). Trimming removed 5 bases at V and 4 bases at J, with 22 bases between. The CDR3 covers 17 residues. The germline V gene encodes CDR1 MDHEN and CDR2 SYDVKM. The CDR3: CASSTGTGLTDSDTQYF. CDR3 nucleotides: TGTGCCAGCAGTACTGGAACCGGACTCACAGATTCAGATACGCAGTATTTT.

There are a few counts of this clone. V gene TRBV7-6 combines with J gene TRBJ1-2; D uncertain. There are 14 residues in the CDR3. V was clipped by 5 bases and J by 3 bases, with 13 bases between them. Germline V gene lookup returns CDR1 SGHVS and CDR2 FNYEAQ. CDR3 protein: CASSPFSGDYGYTF. The CDR3 nucleotides are TGTGCCAGCAGCCCGTTTTCCGGTGACTATGGCTACACCTTC.

The chain combines TRBV5-1 with TRBJ1-2, with D tentatively TRBD1 (6 bases). The CDR3 covers 14 residues. Germline assignment: CDR1 SGHRS and CDR2 YFSETQ. Trimming took 7 bases from V and 0 from J, leaving 13 bases between them. Here the CDR3 DNA reads TGCGCCAGCCGAAGAAGGGGGACTAACTATGGCTACACCTTC. The encoded protein is CASRRRGTNYGYTF.

The chain recombines TRBV5-1 with TRBJ1-6; 10 bases map to TRBD1. Germline V lookup: CDR1 SGHRS, CDR2 YFSETQ. The CDR3 runs 15 residues. V dropped 4 bases and J dropped 7; count of bases not matched to a gene: 5. CDR3 sequence (DNA): TGCGCCAGCAGCCCGACAGGGGGCGACAATTCACCCCTCCACTTT. Its protein product is CASSPTGGDNSPLHF.

The V gene is TRBV7-2, the J gene TRBJ2-5; no clear D gene. The germline gives CDR1 SGHTA, CDR2 FQGNSA. V shed 4 bases and J shed 3 bases, with 15 bases lying between them. The CDR3 is 15 residues long. The CDR3 nucleotides are TGTGCCAGCAGCTCGCAAGGGAACAGTAAAGAGACCCAGTACTTC. Translating gives CASSSQGNSKETQYF.

This rearrangement joins TRBV7-9 to TRBJ1-1; no reliable D call. The CDR3 sequence is 14 residues long. Trimming cost V 2 bases and J 4 bases, with 11 bases left between them. CDR1 SEHNR and CDR2 FQNEAQ come from the germline V gene (reference sequence). The CDR3 DNA follows: TGTGCCAGCAGCTTAAAGGGAGGAGGCACTGAAGCTTTCTTT. Translating gives CASSLKGGGTEAFF.

The gene calls are TRBV6-1 and TRBJ1-1; weak D call: TRBD1 (5 bases). Deletions cut 6 bases from V and 8 bases from J, with 16 bases between. CDR3 length: 13 amino acids. Looked up from germline, CDR1 is MNHNS and CDR2 is SASEGT. The CDR3 loop reads CASRTRGLSEAFF. For the CDR3, the DNA is TGTGCCAGCAGGACAAGGGGATTGTCCGAAGCTTTCTTT.

V gene TRBV6-1 combines with J gene TRBJ2-7; 10 bases are shared with TRBD2. This CDR3 has 15 residues. V dropped 1 base and J dropped 6; count of bases not matched to a gene: 6. CDR1 is MNHNS, CDR2 SASEGT, per germline. The CDR3 protein is CASSEVRASGSEQYF. CDR3 nucleotides: TGTGCCAGCAGTGAAGTTCGGGCTAGCGGGAGCGAGCAGTACTTC.

The chain employs TRBV5-1 and TRBJ1-1, with D possibly TRBD1 on 5 matching bases. The CDR3 has 15 residues. CDR1 and CDR2 (germline): SGHRS, YFSETQ. V was trimmed by 5 bases and J by 1 base, leaving 15 bases between them. CDR3 sequence (DNA): TGCGCCAGCAGGGGGGAACAGGCGAAGAACACTGAAGCTTTCTTT. Translated: CASRGEQAKNTEAFF.

This clone was counted a few times. The V and J genes are TRBV28 and TRBJ1-2; 9 nucleotides line up with TRBD1. In germline, CDR1 is MDHEN, CDR2 SYDVKM. After removal of 4 bases from V and 8 bases from J, the junction contained 2 bases not matched to a gene. The CDR3 totals 12 residues. Written as DNA, the CDR3 is TGTGCCAGCAGTTCGGGGACAGGGGGCTACACCTTC. It specifies CASSSGTGGYTF.

The rearrangement joins TRBV19 to TRBJ1-6; no clear D gene. The CDR3 runs 13 residues. The germline gives CDR1 LNHDA, CDR2 SQIVND (reference sequence). Trimming pared 9 bases from V and 8 bases from J, leaving 14 bases between. CDR3 bases: TGTGCCAGCAGACTTGAGGGAGATTCACCCCTCCACTTT. This gives the protein CASRLEGDSPLHF.

V gene TRBV5-1 combines with J gene TRBJ2-1; 9 bases fit TRBD2. This CDR3 has 16 residues. V trimming: 3 bases; J trimming: 5 bases; junction bases outside the gene matches: 9. The germline V gene encodes CDR1 SGHRS and CDR2 YFSETQ. The CDR3 spells CASSSTVAGVDNEQFF. Written as DNA, the CDR3 is TGCGCCAGCAGCTCAACCGTAGCGGGAGTGGACAATGAGCAGTTCTTC.